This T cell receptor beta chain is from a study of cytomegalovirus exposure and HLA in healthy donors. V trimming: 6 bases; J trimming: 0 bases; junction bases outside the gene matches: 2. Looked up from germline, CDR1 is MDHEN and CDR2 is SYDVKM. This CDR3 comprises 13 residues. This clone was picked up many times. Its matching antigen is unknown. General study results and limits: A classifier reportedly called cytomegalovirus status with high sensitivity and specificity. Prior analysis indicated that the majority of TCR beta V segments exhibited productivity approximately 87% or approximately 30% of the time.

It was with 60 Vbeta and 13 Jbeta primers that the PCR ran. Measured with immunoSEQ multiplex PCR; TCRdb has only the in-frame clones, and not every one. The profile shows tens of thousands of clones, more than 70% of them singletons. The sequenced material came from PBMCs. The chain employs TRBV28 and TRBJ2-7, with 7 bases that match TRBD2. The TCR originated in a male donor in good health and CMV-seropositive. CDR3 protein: CASSASGSYEQYF. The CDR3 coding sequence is TGTGCCAGCAGCGCTAGCGGCTCCTACGAGCAGTACTTC.